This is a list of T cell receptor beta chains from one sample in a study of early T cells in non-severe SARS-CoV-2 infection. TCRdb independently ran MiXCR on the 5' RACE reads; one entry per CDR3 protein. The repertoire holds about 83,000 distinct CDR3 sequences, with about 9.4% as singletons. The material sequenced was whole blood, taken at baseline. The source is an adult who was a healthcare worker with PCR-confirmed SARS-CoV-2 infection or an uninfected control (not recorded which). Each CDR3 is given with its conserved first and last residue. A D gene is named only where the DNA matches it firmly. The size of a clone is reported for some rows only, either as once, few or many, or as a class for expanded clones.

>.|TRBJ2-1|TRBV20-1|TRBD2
TGCAGTGCTGAAGACCGGGGACTAGCGAGATTCTACAATGAGCAGTTCTTC
CSAEDRGLARFYNEQFF
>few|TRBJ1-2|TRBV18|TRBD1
TGTGCCAGCTCACCAACGACAGGGCCCGATCGCTACACCTTC
CASSPTTGPDRYTF
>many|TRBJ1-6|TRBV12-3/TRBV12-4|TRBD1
TGTGCCAGCAGGAGGGGGCCCAATTCACCCCTCCACTTT
CASRRGPNSPLHF
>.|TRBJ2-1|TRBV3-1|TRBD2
TGTGCCAGCAGCCACGGGGGACTAGCTAGGGGCAATGAGCAGTTCTTC
CASSHGGLARGNEQFF
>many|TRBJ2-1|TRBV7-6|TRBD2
TGTGCCAGCAGCTCCCACAGACTAGCGGGAGGTCACAATGAGCAGTTCTTC
CASSSHRLAGGHNEQFF
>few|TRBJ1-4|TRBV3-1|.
TGTGCCAGCAGCCAAGGGACATCAACTAATGAAAAACTGTTTTTT
CASSQGTSTNEKLFF
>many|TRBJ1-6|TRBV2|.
TGTGCCAGCAGGAAGACGGAAAATTCACCCCTCCACTTT
CASRKTENSPLHF
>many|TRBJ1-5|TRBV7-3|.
TGTGCCAGCAGCCCCGCTTTGGGGCAGGCTCATCAGCCCCAGCATTTT
CASSPALGQAHQPQHF
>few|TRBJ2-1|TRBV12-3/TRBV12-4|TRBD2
TGTGCCAGCAGTTTGACTAGCGGGAGGGCCGGTGAGCAGTTCTTC
CASSLTSGRAGEQFF
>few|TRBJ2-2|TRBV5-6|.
TGTGCCAGCAGCTTAGGAGGTCCCGGGGAGCTGTTTTTT
CASSLGGPGELFF
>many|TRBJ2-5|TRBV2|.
TGTGCCAGCAGCTTGATGGGGGGCTATGGAGAGACCCAGTACTTC
CASSLMGGYGETQYF
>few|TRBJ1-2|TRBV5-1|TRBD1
TGCGCCAGCAGCTCCTATACCGGGACAGGGGGCTATGGCTACACCTTC
CASSSYTGTGGYGYTF
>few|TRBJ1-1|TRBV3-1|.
TGTGCCAGCAGCAGGGCTCACACTGAAGCTTTCTTT
CASSRAHTEAFF
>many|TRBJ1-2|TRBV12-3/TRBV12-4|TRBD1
TGTGCCAGCAGTCCTAGACAGGGTTCCCGAGGTGTCTACACCTTC
CASSPRQGSRGVYTF
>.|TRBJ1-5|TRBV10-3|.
TGTGCCATCGGACGGGAGGTGGAGGGGCAGCCCCAGCATTTT
CAIGREVEGQPQHF
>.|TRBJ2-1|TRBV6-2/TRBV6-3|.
TGTGCCAGCAGTTACAGAGGACCTGGGCAGTTCTTC
CASSYRGPGQFF
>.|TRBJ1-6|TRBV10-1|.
TGCGCCAGCAGTGAGTCGATTACGGGGGCAGGTTCACCCCTCCACTTT
CASSESITGAGSPLHF
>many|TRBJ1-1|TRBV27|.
TGTGCCAGCAGTTCCGTTTGGGACACTGAAGCTTTCTTT
CASSSVWDTEAFF
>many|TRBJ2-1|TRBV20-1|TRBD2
TGCAGTGCTAGAGATTGGACTAGCGGACCGACGCCCTCCTACAATGAGCAGTTCTTC
CSARDWTSGPTPSYNEQFF
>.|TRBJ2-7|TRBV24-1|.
TGTGCCACCAGCCATGGGGCCCTCTACGAGCAGTACTTC
CATSHGALYEQYF
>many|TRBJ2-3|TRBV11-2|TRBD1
TGTGCCAGCAGCTTAACCGGGACAGGGATGACAGATACGCAGTATTTT
CASSLTGTGMTDTQYF
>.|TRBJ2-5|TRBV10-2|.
TGTGCCAGCAGACGACTAGGAGCGGAAGAGACCCAGTACTTC
CASRRLGAEETQYF
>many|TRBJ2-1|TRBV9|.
TGTGCCAGCAGCGTAGTCGGGGGTAGCTACAATGAGCAGTTCTTC
CASSVVGGSYNEQFF
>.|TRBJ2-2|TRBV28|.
TGTGCCAGCAGTACCGTAACTACCGGGGAGCTGTTTTTT
CASSTVTTGELFF
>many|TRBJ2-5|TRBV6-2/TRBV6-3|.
TGTGCCAGCAGTTACCTCACAGGGGAGGTAAAGACCCAGTACTTC
CASSYLTGEVKTQYF
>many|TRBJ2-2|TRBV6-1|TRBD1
TGTGCCAGCAGCCCCGGGACAGGGGGGACCGGGGAGCTGTTTTTT
CASSPGTGGTGELFF
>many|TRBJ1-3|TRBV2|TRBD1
TGTGCCAGCAGTGCTCGGACAGGGGCTGGAAACACCATATATTTT
CASSARTGAGNTIYF
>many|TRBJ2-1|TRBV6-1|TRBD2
TGTGCCAGCAGTGAATGGGGGGGACTAGCGGCCAACAATGAGCAGTTCTTC
CASSEWGGLAANNEQFF
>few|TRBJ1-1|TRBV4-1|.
TGCGCCAGCAGCCAAGAAACAGGGCAACCGAACACTGAAGCTTTCTTT
CASSQETGQPNTEAFF
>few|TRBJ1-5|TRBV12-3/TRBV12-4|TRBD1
TGTGCCAGCAACCGGGACAGGTATCAGCCCCAGCATTTT
CASNRDRYQPQHF
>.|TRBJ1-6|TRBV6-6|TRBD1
TGTGCCAGCAGTTACCCCGGACAGGGGGCTTCACCCCTCCACTTT
CASSYPGQGASPLHF
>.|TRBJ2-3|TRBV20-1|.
TGCAGTGCTAGAGACGGTCGGGCGTCCACAGATACGCAGTATTTT
CSARDGRASTDTQYF